This T cell receptor (beta chain) originates from a study of cytomegalovirus exposure and HLA in healthy donors. Findings of the study overall: Common viral pathogens seemed, in a later analysis, to connect with several of the most significant clusters. Highest at DRB1 and lowest at HLA-C, TCR association rates differed among HLA loci in a later analysis.

This clone occurred a few times. Antigen specificity is unknown. The PCR made use of 60 Vbeta and 13 Jbeta primers. This table comes from immunoSEQ multiplex PCR, and its TCRdb copy is limited to in-frame clones, with some not included. The sample comprises about 180,000 clones, around 77% of which are singletons, and roughly 2.3% rests with the top ten. This CDR3 has 15 amino acids. The trim removed 4 bases at V and 2 bases at J, leaving 4 bases unmatched. The germline V gene has CDR1 MNHEY and CDR2 SMNVEV (reference sequence). The rearrangement joins TRBV27 to TRBJ2-7; 11 positions match TRBD2. Sequencing was done on a sample of PBMCs. The TCR was taken from a man aged 55 to 70 in good health and CMV-seronegative. This CDR3 is CASSSKTSGTYEQYF. In DNA, the CDR3 is TGTGCCAGCAGTTCGAAGACTAGCGGGACCTACGAGCAGTACTTC.